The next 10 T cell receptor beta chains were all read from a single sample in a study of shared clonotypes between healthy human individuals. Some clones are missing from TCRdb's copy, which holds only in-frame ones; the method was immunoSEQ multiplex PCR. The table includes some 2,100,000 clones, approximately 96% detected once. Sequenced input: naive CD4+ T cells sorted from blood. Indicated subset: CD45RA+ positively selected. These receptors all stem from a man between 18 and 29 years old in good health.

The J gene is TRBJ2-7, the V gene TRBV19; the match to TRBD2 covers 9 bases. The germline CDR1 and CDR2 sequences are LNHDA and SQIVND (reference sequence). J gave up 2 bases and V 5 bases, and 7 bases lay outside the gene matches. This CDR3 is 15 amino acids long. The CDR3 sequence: CASSPYGGGAYEQYF. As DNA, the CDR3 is TGTGCCAGTAGTCCCTATGGCGGGGGGGCCTACGAGCAGTACTTC.

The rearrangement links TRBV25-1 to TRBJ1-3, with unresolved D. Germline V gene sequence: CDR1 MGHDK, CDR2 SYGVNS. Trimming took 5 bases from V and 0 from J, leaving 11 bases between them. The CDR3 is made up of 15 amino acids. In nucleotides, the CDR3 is TGTGCCAGCAGTACCCCCGGCAGCTCTGGAAACACCATATATTTT. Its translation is CASSTPGSSGNTIYF.

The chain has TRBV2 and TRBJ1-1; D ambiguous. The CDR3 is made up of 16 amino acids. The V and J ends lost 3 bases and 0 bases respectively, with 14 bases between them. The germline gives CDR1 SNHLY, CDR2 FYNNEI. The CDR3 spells CASSDLAATMNTEAFF. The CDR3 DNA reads TGTGCCAGCAGTGATCTCGCAGCAACAATGAACACTGAAGCTTTCTTT.

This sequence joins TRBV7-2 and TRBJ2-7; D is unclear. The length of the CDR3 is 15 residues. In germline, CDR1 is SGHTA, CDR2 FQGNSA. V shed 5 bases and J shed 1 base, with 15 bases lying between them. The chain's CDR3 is CASSLHAGGSYEQYF. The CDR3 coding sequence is TGTGCCAGCAGCCTTCATGCCGGCGGTTCCTACGAGCAGTACTTC.

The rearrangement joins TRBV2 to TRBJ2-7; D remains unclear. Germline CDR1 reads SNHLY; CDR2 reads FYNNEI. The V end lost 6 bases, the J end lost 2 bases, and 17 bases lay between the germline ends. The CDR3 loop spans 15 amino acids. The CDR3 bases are TGTGCCAGCAGAGTGACGGAGAATCCTACCTACGAGCAGTACTTC. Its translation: CASRVTENPTYEQYF.

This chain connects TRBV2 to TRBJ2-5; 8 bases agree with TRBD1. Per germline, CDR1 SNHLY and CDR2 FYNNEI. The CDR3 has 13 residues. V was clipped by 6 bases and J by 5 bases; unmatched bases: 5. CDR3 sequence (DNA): TGTGCCAGCAGGAAATCAGGGGGCGAGACCCAGTACTTC. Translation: CASRKSGGETQYF.

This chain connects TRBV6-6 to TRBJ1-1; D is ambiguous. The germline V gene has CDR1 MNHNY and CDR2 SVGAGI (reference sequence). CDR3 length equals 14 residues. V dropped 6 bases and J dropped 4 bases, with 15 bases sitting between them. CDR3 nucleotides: TGTGCCAGCAGCCGGACCCTTTTCGGCACTGAAGCTTTCTTT. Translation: CASSRTLFGTEAFF.

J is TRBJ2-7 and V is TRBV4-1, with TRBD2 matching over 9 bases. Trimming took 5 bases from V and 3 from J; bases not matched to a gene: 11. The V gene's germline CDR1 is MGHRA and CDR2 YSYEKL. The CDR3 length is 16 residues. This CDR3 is CASSRDPLAGNYEQYF. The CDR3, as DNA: TGCGCCAGCAGCAGGGACCCACTAGCGGGCAACTACGAGCAGTACTTC.

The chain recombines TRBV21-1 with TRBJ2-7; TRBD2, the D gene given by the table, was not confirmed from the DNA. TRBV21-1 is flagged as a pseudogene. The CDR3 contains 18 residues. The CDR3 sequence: CASSAWRLRLNPSYEQYF. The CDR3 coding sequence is TGTGCCAGCAGCGCCTGGAGGCTGCGTCTCAACCCTTCCTACGAGCAGTACTTC.

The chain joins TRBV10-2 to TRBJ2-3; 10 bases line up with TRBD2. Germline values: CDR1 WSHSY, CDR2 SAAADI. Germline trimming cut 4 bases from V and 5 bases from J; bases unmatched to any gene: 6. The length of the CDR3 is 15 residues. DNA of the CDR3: TGCGCCAGCAGTGGGAGTAGCGGGGGGCGAGATACGCAGTATTTT. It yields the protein CASSGSSGGRDTQYF.